A single T cell receptor beta chain is shown here with its context. Its antigen is still unknown. Repertoires were generated with immunoSEQ multiplex PCR, while TCRdb's copy carries only in-frame clones and drops some. Of about 110,000 clones in the sample, 80% to 85% were seen once. Germline values: CDR1 LNHDA, CDR2 SQIVND (reference sequence). The junction had 14 bases not matched to a gene; V was cut back by 3 bases and J by 0 bases. The CDR3 contains 19 residues. The sample belongs to a study of T cell responses to AZD1222 COVID-19 vaccine. Whole-study findings and limits: Baseline seropositivity characterized only a handful of AZD1222 recipients. A reported finding is that nearly half of spike-specific TCRs target unmutated variant regions. In all cases, repertoires were sampled only after the peak T cell response. Recipients of two AZD1222 doses showed rising Spike-specific TCR breadth and depth.

The chain recombines TRBV19 with TRBJ1-5; 7 bases map to TRBD1. Specimen: peripheral blood, collected on day 0 of AZD1222 vaccination. This receptor was obtained from an adult in good health. The CDR3 nucleotides are TGTGCCAGTAGTATGGCTCTGGGACAGACTCCTATTAGCAATCAGCCCCAGCATTTT. It specifies CASSMALGQTPISNQPQHF.